This T cell receptor beta chain was identified in a study of T cells in Graves' hyperthyroidism and ophthalmopathy. The sample holds many counts of this clonotype. CDR3 length: 17 amino acids. CDR1 and CDR2 (germline): MNHEY, SVGEGT. V was clipped by 2 bases and J by 0 bases, with 17 bases between them. The source material, RNA transcripts, was used to amplify TCR beta CDR3 regions. First-round RT-PCR of the TCR CDR3 relied on the HTBI primer set. TCRdb independently ran MiXCR on the multiplex PCR reads; one entry per CDR3 protein. The sample consists of hundreds of thousands of distinct CDR3 sequences, about 18% of them appearing once.

The sequence derives from a man aged 40-55 years with Graves' hyperthyroidism. The chain combines TRBV6-2 or TRBV6-3 with TRBJ2-7, with D perhaps matching TRBD1 (6 bases). The sequencing sample was made of blood. The CDR3 region is CASSYHPTDRPSYEQYF. The DNA of the CDR3 is TGTGCCAGCAGTTACCACCCTACCGACAGGCCCTCCTACGAGCAGTACTTC.